What follows are 29 T cell receptor beta chains derived from one specimen sequenced in a study of T cell responses to AZD1222 COVID-19 vaccine. Produced via immunoSEQ multiplex PCR; TCRdb's table is partial and in-frame only. The table has around 94,000 clones, roughly 88% seen once. The source was peripheral blood, collected on day 0 of AZD1222 vaccination. The receptors derive from an adult in good health.

The V and J genes are TRBV25-1 and TRBJ1-1, with TRBD1 matching over 7 bases. V lost 3 bases to trimming and J lost 5 bases; unmatched junction nucleotides: 6. This CDR3 spans 14 amino acids. Germline V CDR1 and CDR2: MGHDK, SYGVNS. The CDR3 protein is CASSEPTGQTEAFF. DNA of the CDR3: TGTGCCAGCAGTGAGCCGACAGGGCAGACTGAAGCTTTCTTT.

The gene calls are TRBV24-1 and TRBJ2-3; 10 bases map to TRBD2. The V gene's germline CDR1 is KGHDR and CDR2 SFDVKD. The CDR3 has 15 amino acids. With 5 bases clipped from V and 5 bases from J, the junction kept 6 bases outside the gene matches. The chain's CDR3 is CATSVQLAGKDTQYF. CDR3 nucleotide sequence: TGTGCCACCAGTGTCCAACTAGCGGGAAAAGATACGCAGTATTTT.

This clone was recorded a few times. This chain links TRBV6-2 or TRBV6-3 with TRBJ2-6; no definite D call. The CDR3 has 16 residues. The V gene's germline CDR1 is MNHEY and CDR2 SVGEGT. Trimming pared 6 bases from V and 1 base from J, leaving 13 bases between. The CDR3 region is CASSPIWDSGANVLTF. The CDR3 DNA follows: TGTGCCAGCAGCCCTATCTGGGATTCTGGGGCCAACGTCCTGACTTTC.

CDR3 sequence: CASSEMGSATQYF. CDR3 sequence (DNA): TGTGCCAGCAGTGAAATGGGGAGTGCAACCCAGTACTTC. The gene calls are TRBV2 and TRBJ2-5; possible D gene TRBD2, 5 bases. CDR3 length: 13 residues. V lost 2 bases and J 8 bases, leaving 12 bases between the germline ends. Germline V gives CDR1 SNHLY, CDR2 FYNNEI.

This clone was seen just once. This chain links TRBV5-1 with TRBJ1-1, with TRBD1 matching over 8 bases. The CDR3 spans 15 residues. The germline CDR1 and CDR2 sequences are SGHRS and YFSETQ. V lost 3 bases, J lost 0 bases, and 4 bases stayed unmatched. CDR3 region: CASSSTGQVNTEAFF. Written as DNA, the CDR3 is TGCGCCAGCAGCTCGACGGGACAGGTGAACACTGAAGCTTTCTTT.

The chain combines TRBV6-5 with TRBJ2-1; tentative D call: TRBD2 (6 bases). V was cut by 0 bases and J by 5 bases, with 11 bases left in between. The CDR3 is 15 amino acids. Per germline, CDR1 MNHEY and CDR2 SVGAGI. This CDR3 reads CASSYSKGLNNEQFF. CDR3 bases: TGTGCCAGCAGTTACTCGAAGGGACTTAACAATGAGCAGTTCTTC.

This chain uses TRBV6-6 with TRBJ2-3, with D possibly TRBD2 on 6 matching bases. The CDR3 runs 18 residues. CDR1 and CDR2 (germline): MNHNY, SVGAGI (reference sequence). Trimming shortened V by 5 bases and J by 2 bases, and 23 bases separated the two germline ends. The CDR3 DNA reads as TGTGCCAGCAGTCTGACGGCCGCGGGATCCCTCTACACAGATACGCAGTATTTT. Translated: CASSLTAAGSLYTDTQYF.

The chain uses TRBV18 and TRBJ1-1; 7 positions match TRBD1. Germline trimming cut 2 bases from V and 5 bases from J; bases unmatched to any gene: 5. The CDR3 runs 14 residues. From germline, CDR1 is KGHSH and CDR2 LQKENI. In DNA form, the CDR3 reads TGTGCCAGCTCACCAATCACAGGGGTGACTGAAGCTTTCTTT. Translating it yields CASSPITGVTEAFF.

This chain joins TRBV4-2 and TRBJ2-7, with 9 positions matching TRBD2. The trim removed 1 base at V and 1 base at J, leaving 5 bases unmatched. Germline V gives CDR1 LGHNA, CDR2 YNFKEQ. This CDR3 has 16 residues. CDR3 region: CASSQGSGGSSYEQYF. CDR3 DNA sequence: TGTGCCAGCAGCCAAGGTAGCGGGGGTTCGTCCTACGAGCAGTACTTC.

This chain connects TRBV27 to TRBJ1-2; D is unclear. The CDR3 contains 13 residues. CDR1 and CDR2 (germline): MNHEY, SMNVEV (reference sequence). V lost 5 bases, J lost 7 bases, and 14 bases lay in between. CDR3 DNA: TGTGCCAGCAGTCCTCGGGGAGGGTCTGGCTACACCTTC. It translates to CASSPRGGSGYTF.

The chain is built from TRBV14 and TRBJ2-3; 8 bases map to TRBD1. V dropped 3 bases and J dropped 3; count of bases not matched to a gene: 17. CDR3 length equals 19 residues. Germline assignment: CDR1 SGHDN and CDR2 FVKESK. The CDR3 nucleotides read TGTGCCAGCAGCCACTCCCGGTGGGGACAGGCAGAGATAACAGATACGCAGTATTTT. It translates to CASSHSRWGQAEITDTQYF. The full variable domain, rest sourced from reference TRBV14 and TRBJ2-3, is EAGVTQFPSHSVIEKGQTVTLRCDPISGHDNLYWYRRVMGKEIKFLLHFVKESKQDESGMPNNRFLAERTGGTYSTLKVQPAELEDSGVYFCASSHSRWGQAEITDTQYFGPGTRLTVL.

This clone has more than one count but fewer than ten. The genes are TRBV27 and TRBJ2-3; D is ambiguous. Trimming shortened V by 5 bases and J by 4 bases, and 13 bases separated the two germline ends. The length of the CDR3 is 14 residues. The germline CDR1 and CDR2 sequences are MNHEY and SMNVEV (reference sequence). The CDR3 loop is CASSPWTSSDTQYF. The CDR3, as DNA: TGTGCCAGCAGTCCCTGGACCAGTTCAGATACGCAGTATTTT.

This clone has just one count. The chain joins TRBV4-3 to TRBJ2-7; possible D gene TRBD1, 8 bases. The CDR3 runs 16 residues. V shed 2 bases and J shed 4 bases, with 18 bases lying between them. The V gene's germline CDR1 is LGHNA and CDR2 YSLEER. Written as DNA, the CDR3 is TGCGCCAGCAGCCAAATCGTCGGACAGGGAGGGTACGAGCAGTACTTC. This encodes CASSQIVGQGGYEQYF.

The chain couples TRBV7-2 to TRBJ1-2; possible D gene TRBD1, 6 bases. The CDR3 consists of 15 residues. CDR1 is SGHTA and CDR2 is FQGNSA in the germline V gene. V was pared by 4 bases and J by 5 bases, with 17 bases between. DNA for the CDR3: TGTGCCAGCAGCTATCGGCTAGGGGGGGGTTATGGCTACACCTTC. Encoded protein: CASSYRLGGGYGYTF.

The chain recombines TRBV11-3 with TRBJ2-7; 12 bases line up with TRBD1. Trimming cost V 5 bases and J 5 bases; bases outside gene matches: 4. Germline V gene lookup returns CDR1 SGHNT and CDR2 YENEEA. This CDR3 has 14 residues. CDR3 DNA: TGTGCCAGCAGCCCAGGGACAGGGGGCGACGAGCAGTACTTC. It specifies CASSPGTGGDEQYF. Full variable domain (rest looked up from reference TRBV11-3 and TRBJ2-7): EAGVVQSPRYKIIEKKQPVAFWCNPISGHNTLYWYLQNLGQGPELLIRYENEEAVDDSQLPKDRFSAERLKGVDSTLKIQPAELGDSAVYLCASSPGTGGDEQYFGPGTRLTVT.

The rearrangement joins TRBV6-2 or TRBV6-3 to TRBJ2-7; 9 bases match TRBD2. Germline values: CDR1 MNHEY, CDR2 SVGEGT. The CDR3 covers 16 residues. Trimming removed 5 bases from V and 4 bases from J; junction bases left unmatched: 12. This CDR3 is CASSIGTSRTMYEQYF. The CDR3 nucleotides read TGTGCCAGCAGTATAGGGACTAGCCGCACTATGTACGAGCAGTACTTC.

The chain combines TRBV27 with TRBJ2-1, with TRBD2 matching over 14 bases. The V gene's germline CDR1 is MNHEY and CDR2 SMNVEV (reference sequence). This CDR3 has 16 residues. J gave up 7 bases and V 5 bases, and 7 bases lay outside the gene matches. The CDR3 protein is CASSPRRLAGGNEQFF. The CDR3 nucleotides are TGTGCCAGCAGTCCGAGACGACTAGCGGGGGGGAATGAGCAGTTCTTC.

The chain combines TRBV20-1 with TRBJ2-3; D call uncertain. This CDR3 region has 11 residues. Trimming removed 3 bases from V and 6 bases from J, with 7 bases in between. Germline CDR1 reads DFQATT; CDR2 reads SNEGSKA (reference sequence). As DNA, the CDR3 is TGCAGTGCTAGCGTTCCGGATACGCAGTATTTT. Protein sequence: CSASVPDTQYF.

This chain links TRBV5-1 with TRBJ2-1; 8 bases align to TRBD1. After removal of 2 bases from V and 0 bases from J, the junction contained 7 bases not matched to a gene. This CDR3 contains 17 residues. The germline CDR1 and CDR2 sequences are SGHRS and YFSETQ. The CDR3 DNA reads TGCGCCAGCAGCTTCCCATCCACAGGGGGCTCCTACAATGAGCAGTTCTTC. Its translation is CASSFPSTGGSYNEQFF. Drawing the rest from reference TRBV5-1 and TRBJ2-1, the complete variable domain is KAGVTQTPRYLIKTRGQQVTLSCSPISGHRSVSWYQQTPGQGLQFLFEYFSETQRNKGNFPGRFSGRQFSNSRSEMNVSTLELGDSALYLCASSFPSTGGSYNEQFFGPGTRLTVL.

This chain connects TRBV25-1 to TRBJ2-2; tentatively, D is TRBD1 or TRBD2 (5 bases each). Germline lookup yields CDR1 MGHDK and CDR2 SYGVNS. This CDR3 spans 16 amino acids. With 2 bases removed from V and 4 bases from J, the gap between germline ends came to 14 bases. CDR3 DNA sequence: TGTGCCAGCAGTGAACCGGGACCCGCGGGCACCGGGGAGCTGTTTTTT. This encodes CASSEPGPAGTGELFF.

Comment on this clone: Other DNA sequences in this specimen translate into the identical CDR3. The J gene is TRBJ1-5, the V gene TRBV19; D remains ambiguous. The CDR3 has 12 residues. V lost 5 bases to trimming and J lost 2 bases, with 4 bases between them. Per the germline V gene, CDR1 is LNHDA and CDR2 is SQIVND (reference sequence). CDR3 sequence: CASSQGNQPQHF. The CDR3 nucleotides read TGTGCCAGTAGTCAGGGCAATCAGCCCCAGCATTTT.

The chain has TRBV3-1 (or the pseudogene TRBV3-2) and TRBJ2-3; D is perhaps TRBD1 or TRBD2 (5 bases each). Trimming cost V 4 bases and J 1 base, with 9 bases left between them. Germline values: CDR1 LGHDT, CDR2 YNNKEL (reference sequence). The CDR3 is made up of 14 amino acids. The CDR3 DNA follows: TGTGCCAGCAGCCCTCGGGACCGCACAGATACGCAGTATTTT. This translates into CASSPRDRTDTQYF.

V is TRBV27 and J is TRBJ2-7; TRBD2 matches at 11 bases. The CDR3 extends over 16 amino acids. J lost 2 bases, V lost 4 bases, and 7 bases had no gene match. In germline, CDR1 is MNHEY, CDR2 SMNVEV (reference sequence). The CDR3 protein is CASSSPTSGEPYEQYF. CDR3 DNA sequence: TGTGCCAGCAGTTCCCCGACTAGCGGGGAGCCCTACGAGCAGTACTTC.

The rearrangement links TRBV3-1 (or the pseudogene TRBV3-2) to TRBJ2-1; no definite D call. Trimming took off 0 bases at V and 7 bases at J, with 13 bases between the two ends. CDR1 and CDR2 (germline): LGHDT, YNNKEL (reference sequence). The CDR3 loop spans 15 amino acids. CDR3 in DNA: TGTGCCAGCAGCCAAGATCGTCCTAGTTGGAATGAGCAGTTCTTC. This translates into CASSQDRPSWNEQFF.

This rearrangement joins TRBV7-6 to TRBJ1-2; D is unresolved. Trimming shortened V by 2 bases and J by 1 base, and 5 bases separated the two germline ends. In germline, CDR1 is SGHVS, CDR2 FNYEAQ. The CDR3 extends over 13 amino acids. In DNA, the CDR3 is TGTGCCAGCAGCTTAAAGGTTAACTATGGCTACACCTTC. It is translated as CASSLKVNYGYTF.

The genes are TRBV5-1 and TRBJ1-2; D is unresolved. CDR3 length: 14 amino acids. The germline V and J ends were trimmed by 0 bases and 0 bases, with 6 bases remaining between them. Germline CDR1 SGHRS, CDR2 YFSETQ. CDR3 coding DNA: TGCGCCAGCAGCTTGGCCCTGACTAACTATGGCTACACCTTC. The encoded protein is CASSLALTNYGYTF.

The chain has TRBV7-6 and TRBJ2-5; possibly TRBD2 for D (6 bases). The ends were cut back, 0 bases at V and 5 bases at J, with 10 bases in the middle. The CDR3 contains 14 residues. Germline CDR1 and CDR2: SGHVS and FNYEAQ. CDR3 DNA: TGTGCCAGCAGCTTAGCGGGGGGTCGTGAGACCCAGTACTTC. Residues: CASSLAGGRETQYF. Full variable domain (remainder filled in from reference TRBV7-6 and TRBJ2-5): GAGVSQSPRYKVTKRGQDVALRCDPISGHVSLYWYRQALGQGPEFLTYFNYEAQQDKSGLPNDRFSAERPEGSISTLTIQRTEQRDSAMYRCASSLAGGRETQYFGPGTRLLVL.

The chain uses TRBV18 and TRBJ1-5, with 10 nucleotides matching TRBD1. Germline CDR1 and CDR2: KGHSH and LQKENI. V gave up 5 bases and J gave up 6 bases; unmatched junction bases: 7. The CDR3 consists of 15 residues. This chain's CDR3 is CASSYGTGEIQPQHF. As DNA, the CDR3 is TGTGCCAGCTCATATGGGACAGGGGAAATTCAGCCCCAGCATTTT.

The V gene is TRBV28, the J gene TRBJ2-1; tentative D call: TRBD1 (6 bases). Trimming took 8 bases from V and 10 from J, leaving 12 bases between them. The CDR3 runs 11 residues. CDR1 and CDR2 from the germline V gene are MDHEN and SYDVKM. This CDR3 is CASHQGLEQFF. DNA of the CDR3: TGTGCCAGCCATCAGGGGTTGGAGCAGTTCTTC.